These T cell receptor beta chains were read from a single sample in a study of T cell responses to AZD1222 COVID-19 vaccine. Method: immunoSEQ multiplex PCR; TCRdb's copy keeps in-frame clones and lacks some. The sample's table shows around 140,000 clones. Sequencing used peripheral blood. The receptors were gathered from an adult in good health. The CDR3 runs from the conserved cysteine through the conserved F or W. A D gene is named only where the DNA matches it firmly.

.	TRBV2	TRBJ1-1	CATHDDSLTEAFF	TGTGCCACCCACGACGACAGTCTCACTGAAGCTTTCTTT
TRBD1	TRBV2	TRBJ1-5	CASSVDRGRNQPQHF	TGTGCCAGCAGCGTGGACAGGGGGAGGAATCAGCCCCAGCATTTT
.	TRBV4-2	TRBJ1-4	CASSQDRGRAREKLFF	TGTGCCAGCAGCCAAGATAGAGGGAGGGCTCGTGAAAAACTGTTTTTT
TRBD2	TRBV7-3	TRBJ2-5	CASSLGLAETQYF	TGTGCCAGCAGCTTGGGACTAGCGGAGACCCAGTACTTC
.	TRBV7-9	TRBJ1-2	CASSLTGVSGYTF	TGTGCCAGCAGCTTAACGGGGGTTTCTGGCTACACCTTC
TRBD1	TRBV11-3	TRBJ2-3	CASGDRVTDTQYF	TGTGCCAGCGGAGACAGGGTCACAGATACGCAGTATTTT
TRBD1	TRBV6-2/TRBV6-3	TRBJ1-6	CASSLRQGESPLHF	TGTGCCAGCAGTCTCCGACAGGGCGAATCACCCCTCCACTTT
.	TRBV18	TRBJ1-4	CASSPPGAVNEKLFF	TGTGCCAGCTCACCACCGGGTGCGGTTAATGAAAAACTGTTTTTT
.	TRBV2	TRBJ1-6	CASSESHMSSYNSPLHF	TGTGCCAGCAGTGAATCCCATATGAGCTCCTATAATTCACCCCTCCACTTT
TRBD1	TRBV6-6	TRBJ2-7	CASSFPGQSYEQYF	TGTGCCAGCAGCTTCCCGGGACAGAGCTACGAGCAGTACTTC
.	TRBV6-5	TRBJ1-2	CASLSGTGDYGYTF	TGTGCCAGCCTGAGCGGGACGGGCGACTATGGCTACACCTTC
.	TRBV6-5	TRBJ2-7	CAINRSPYEQYF	TGTGCCATTAACAGGAGCCCCTACGAGCAGTACTTC
.	TRBV6-5	TRBJ2-1	CASSPLRGGNDEQFF	TGTGCCAGCAGCCCCTTACGCGGGGGCAACGATGAGCAGTTCTTC
.	TRBV9	TRBJ2-3	CASSVAWGHTDTQYF	TGTGCCAGCAGCGTAGCTTGGGGACACACAGATACGCAGTATTTT